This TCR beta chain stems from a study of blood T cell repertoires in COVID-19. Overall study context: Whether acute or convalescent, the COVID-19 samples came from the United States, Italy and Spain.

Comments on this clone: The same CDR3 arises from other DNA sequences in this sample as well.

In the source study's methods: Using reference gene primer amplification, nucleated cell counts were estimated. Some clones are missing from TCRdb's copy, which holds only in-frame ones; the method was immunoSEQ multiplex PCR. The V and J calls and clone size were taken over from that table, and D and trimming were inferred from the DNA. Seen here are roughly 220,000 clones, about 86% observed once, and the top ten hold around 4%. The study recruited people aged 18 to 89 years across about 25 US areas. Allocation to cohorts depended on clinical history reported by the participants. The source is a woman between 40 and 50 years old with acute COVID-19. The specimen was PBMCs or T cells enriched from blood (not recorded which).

The CDR3 here is CASSISGSSYNEQFF. The CDR3 DNA reads TGTGCCAGTAGTATAAGCGGAAGCTCCTACAATGAGCAGTTCTTC. J is TRBJ2-1 and V is TRBV19; D is perhaps TRBD2 (5 bases). This CDR3 contains 15 residues. Trimming took off 2 bases at V and 0 bases at J, with 8 bases between the two ends. CDR1 and CDR2 from the germline V gene are LNHDA and SQIVND (reference sequence).